The TCR beta chain described here comes from a study of T cell responses to AZD1222 COVID-19 vaccine. At the level of the study: Analysis merged second doses at about 4 or about 12 weeks. General observations from the study: Among the donors, most were white British and more were female, and clonal diversity was possibly underestimated. Baseline testing showed seropositivity in only a handful of AZD1222 recipients.

TCRdb's copy holds only in-frame clones and misses some; the assay was immunoSEQ multiplex PCR. The sample comprises about 100,000 clones, over 90% of which are singletons, and 5% rests with the top ten. As regards this clone: Its antigen is unidentified.

V lost 4 bases and J 4 bases, leaving 12 bases between the germline ends. Germline V gives CDR1 LGHNA, CDR2 YNFKEQ. This CDR3 is built from 14 residues. The source is an adult in good health. V is TRBV4-2 and J is TRBJ2-3, with D uncertain. This specimen was peripheral blood, taken on day 0 of AZD1222 vaccination. The CDR3: CASSPLTSPDTQYF. For the CDR3, the DNA is TGTGCCAGCAGCCCGCTGACGAGCCCAGATACGCAGTATTTT.